This record concerns one T cell receptor (beta chain) sequence. Its antigen is not identified. Data came from immunoSEQ multiplex PCR; TCRdb stores just in-frame clones and leaves some out. The table shows tens of thousands of clones, with roughly 83% occurring only once. Germline CDR1 and CDR2: SEHNR and FQNEAQ (reference sequence). The CDR3 extends over 14 amino acids. The V and J ends lost 2 bases and 4 bases respectively, with 8 bases between them. The sample originates from a study of OX40 agonist ivuxolimab in advanced cancers. At the level of the study: Patients were dosed with the agonistic anti-OX40 (CD134) antibody ivuxolimab. Patients got intravenous ivuxolimab at 0.01 to 10 mg/kg every 2 weeks. General study points: Circulating CD4+ and CD8+ T cells showed clonal expansion by week 6 at 0.1 to 3.0 mg/kg.

The sample consisted of CD4+ or CD8+ T cells sorted from blood, taken in a trial of the OX40 agonist ivuxolimab. The rearrangement joins TRBV7-9 to TRBJ2-2; no reliable D call. The TCR originated in an adult with an advanced solid tumor such as melanoma, head and neck, liver or kidney cancer. The CDR3 region has the DNA TGTGCCAGCAGCTTACCCTTAGGCACCGGGGAGCTGTTTTTT. It yields the protein CASSLPLGTGELFF.